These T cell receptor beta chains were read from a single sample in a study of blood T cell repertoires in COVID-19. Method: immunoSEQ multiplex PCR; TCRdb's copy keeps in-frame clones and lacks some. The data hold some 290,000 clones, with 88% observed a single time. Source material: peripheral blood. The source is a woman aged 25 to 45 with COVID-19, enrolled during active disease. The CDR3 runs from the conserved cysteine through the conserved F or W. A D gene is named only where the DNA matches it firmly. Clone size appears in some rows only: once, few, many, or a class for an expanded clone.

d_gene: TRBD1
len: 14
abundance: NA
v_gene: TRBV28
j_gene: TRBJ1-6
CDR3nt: TGTGCCAGCAGTTTTTACAGGGGTTATTCACCCCTCCACTTT
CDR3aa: CASSFYRGYSPLHF

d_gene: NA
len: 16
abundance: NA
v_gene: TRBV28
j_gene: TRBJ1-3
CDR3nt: TGTGCCAGCAGTTTACAAGTTCTCAGCTCTGGAAACACCATATATTTT
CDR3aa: CASSLQVLSSGNTIYF

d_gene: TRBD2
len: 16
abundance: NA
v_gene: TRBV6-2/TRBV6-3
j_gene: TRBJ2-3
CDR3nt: TGTGCCAGCAGCCCCTGGACTAGCGGTCTCACAGATACGCAGTATTTT
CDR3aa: CASSPWTSGLTDTQYF

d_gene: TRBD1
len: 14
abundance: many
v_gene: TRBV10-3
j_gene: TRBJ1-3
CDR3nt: TGTGCCATCGCGGGACAGGGGTCCGGAAACACCATATATTTT
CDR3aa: CAIAGQGSGNTIYF

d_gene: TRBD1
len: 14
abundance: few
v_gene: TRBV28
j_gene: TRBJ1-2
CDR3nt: TGTGCCAGCAAAACCCCGGGACAGGGGTTTGGCTACACCTTC
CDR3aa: CASKTPGQGFGYTF

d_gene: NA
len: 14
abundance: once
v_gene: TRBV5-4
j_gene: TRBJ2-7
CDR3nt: TGTGCCAGCAGCTTGGCGGCAGGGTACAACGAGCAGTACTTC
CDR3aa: CASSLAAGYNEQYF

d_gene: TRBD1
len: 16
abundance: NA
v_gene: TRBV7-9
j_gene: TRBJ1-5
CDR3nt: TGTGCCAGCAGCTTAGCGGTGACAGGGGACGTCCAGCCCCAGCATTTT
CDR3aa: CASSLAVTGDVQPQHF

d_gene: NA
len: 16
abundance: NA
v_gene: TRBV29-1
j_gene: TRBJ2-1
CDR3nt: TGCAGCGTTCCCCAAGAGGGCGGGGCTAGGGACGATGAGCAGTTCTTC
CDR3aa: CSVPQEGGARDDEQFF

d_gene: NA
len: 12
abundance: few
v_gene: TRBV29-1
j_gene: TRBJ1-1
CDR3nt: TGCAGCGCGTGGCTCATGAACACTGAAGCTTTCTTT
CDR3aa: CSAWLMNTEAFF

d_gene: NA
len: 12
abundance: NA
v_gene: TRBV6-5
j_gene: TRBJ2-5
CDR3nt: TGTGCTTCGACGGAGGGTACCGGGACCCAGTACTTC
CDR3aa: CASTEGTGTQYF

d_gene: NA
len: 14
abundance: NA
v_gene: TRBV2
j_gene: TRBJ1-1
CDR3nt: TGTGCCAGCCTAGTAGGGGGGGGCTCCACTGAAGCTTTCTTT
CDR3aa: CASLVGGGSTEAFF

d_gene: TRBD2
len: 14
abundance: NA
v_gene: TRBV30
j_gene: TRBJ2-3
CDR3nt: TGTGCCTGGAGTTATAGCGGGAGATCCTATACGCAGTATTTT
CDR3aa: CAWSYSGRSYTQYF

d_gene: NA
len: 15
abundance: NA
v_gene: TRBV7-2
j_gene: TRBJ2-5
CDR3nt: TGTGCCAGCAGCTTAGCAGGGCTAGCGCAAGAGACCCAGTACTTC
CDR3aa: CASSLAGLAQETQYF

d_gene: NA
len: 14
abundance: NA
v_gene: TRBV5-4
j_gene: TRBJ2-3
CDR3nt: TGTGCCAGCAGCTCCCAGGGTAGCACAGATACGCAGTATTTT
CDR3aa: CASSSQGSTDTQYF

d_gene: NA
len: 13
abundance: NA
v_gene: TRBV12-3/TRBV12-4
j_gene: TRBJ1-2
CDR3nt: TGTGCCAGCAGTCACACAGGGAACTATGGCTACACCTTC
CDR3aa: CASSHTGNYGYTF

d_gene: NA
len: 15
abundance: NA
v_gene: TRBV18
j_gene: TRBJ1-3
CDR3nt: TGTGCCAGCACCGCTTACGACAGGTCTGGAAACACCATATATTTT
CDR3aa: CASTAYDRSGNTIYF

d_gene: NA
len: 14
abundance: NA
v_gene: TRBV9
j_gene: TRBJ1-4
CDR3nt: TGTGCCAGCAGCGCAATGGAGTATAATGAAAAACTGTTTTTT
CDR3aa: CASSAMEYNEKLFF

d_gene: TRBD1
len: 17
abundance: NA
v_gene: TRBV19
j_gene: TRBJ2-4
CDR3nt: TGTGCCAGTAGTATAGATACGTGGGACAGGAATTTAAACATTCAGTACTTC
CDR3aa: CASSIDTWDRNLNIQYF

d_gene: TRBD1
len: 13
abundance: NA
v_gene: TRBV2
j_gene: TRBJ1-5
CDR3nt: TGTGCCAGCGGACAGGGGCGAAATCAGCCCCAGCATTTT
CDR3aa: CASGQGRNQPQHF

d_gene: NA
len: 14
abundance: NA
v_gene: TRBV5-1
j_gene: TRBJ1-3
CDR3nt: TGCGCCAGCAGCTTAACCCCAGCTGGAAACACCATATATTTT
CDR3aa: CASSLTPAGNTIYF

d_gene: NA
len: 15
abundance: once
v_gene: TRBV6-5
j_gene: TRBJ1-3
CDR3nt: TGTGCCAGCAGCCCAAGCGGGGGGCTCGGAAACACCATATATTTT
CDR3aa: CASSPSGGLGNTIYF

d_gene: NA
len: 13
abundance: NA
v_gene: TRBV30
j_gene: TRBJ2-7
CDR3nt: TGTGCCTGGAGTGTAAATCGAGGCTACGAGCAGTACTTC
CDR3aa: CAWSVNRGYEQYF

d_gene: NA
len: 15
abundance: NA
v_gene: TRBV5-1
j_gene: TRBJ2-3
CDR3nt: TGCGCCAGCAGCTTGGAGGCAGGGCCGGCAGATACGCAGTATTTT
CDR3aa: CASSLEAGPADTQYF

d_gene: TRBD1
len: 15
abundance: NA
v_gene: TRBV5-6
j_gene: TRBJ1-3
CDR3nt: TGTGCCAGCGACCTACAGGGGGGCCCCGAAAACACCATATATTTT
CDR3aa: CASDLQGGPENTIYF

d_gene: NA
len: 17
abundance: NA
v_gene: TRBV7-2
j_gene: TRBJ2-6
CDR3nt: TGTGCCAGCAGCCAAGACCTTAGGGGATCTGGGGCCAACGTCCTGACTTTC
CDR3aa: CASSQDLRGSGANVLTF